This passage covers 20 T cell receptor beta chains from one sample sequenced in a study of OX40 agonist ivuxolimab in advanced cancers. Only in-frame clones appear in the TCRdb table, and some are missing; sequencing was by immunoSEQ multiplex PCR. The data contain approximately 50,000 clones, approximately 75% of them singletons. The sequenced sample was CD4+ or CD8+ T cells sorted from blood, obtained in a trial of the OX40 agonist ivuxolimab. The receptors come from an adult with an advanced solid tumor such as melanoma, head and neck, liver or kidney cancer.

This chain uses TRBV6-5 with TRBJ2-6, with D uncertain. This CDR3 has 15 amino acids. V lost 6 bases to trimming and J lost 0 bases, with 9 bases between them. The germline CDR1 and CDR2 sequences are MNHEY and SVGAGI. Here the CDR3 DNA reads TGTGCCAGCAGCCCGGTGGGCTCTGGGGCCAACGTCCTGACTTTC. This translates into CASSPVGSGANVLTF.

This chain uses TRBV6-6 with TRBJ1-2; D unclear. There are 12 residues in the CDR3. Trimming stripped 2 bases from V and 6 bases from J, with 7 bases between. Germline loops: CDR1 MNHNY, CDR2 SVGAGI (reference sequence). CDR3 in amino acids: CASSYGPDGYTF. The DNA for the CDR3 is TGTGCCAGCAGTTACGGTCCTGATGGCTACACCTTC.

V usage is TRBV6-5 and J usage is TRBJ1-1; 7 nucleotides line up with TRBD1. This CDR3 contains 13 residues. The trim removed 6 bases at V and 4 bases at J, leaving 5 bases unmatched. Germline assignment: CDR1 MNHEY and CDR2 SVGAGI. The CDR3 loop reads CASRDAGGTEAFF. As DNA, the CDR3 is TGTGCCAGCAGGGACGCAGGGGGCACTGAAGCTTTCTTT.

The gene calls are TRBV5-1 and TRBJ2-7, with D possibly being TRBD1 or TRBD2 (6 bases each). Trimming stripped 4 bases from V and 5 bases from J, with 19 bases between. Germline assignment: CDR1 SGHRS and CDR2 YFSETQ. CDR3 length: 15 amino acids. CDR3 nucleotides: TGCGCCAGCAGCCCTCAGGTCAGGGGAGGCCACGAGCAGTACTTC. This encodes CASSPQVRGGHEQYF.

The gene calls are TRBV27 and TRBJ2-1, with 13 bases lining up with TRBD2. The CDR3 loop spans 20 amino acids. Germline CDR1 and CDR2: MNHEY and SMNVEV (reference sequence). Trimming cost V 4 bases and J 0 bases; bases outside gene matches: 12. The DNA for the CDR3 is TGTGCCAGCAGTTCTTACTCGGGACTAGCGGGACCTAGCTCCTACAATGAGCAGTTCTTC. Its translation: CASSSYSGLAGPSSYNEQFF.

This rearrangement joins TRBV6-1 to TRBJ2-7; 7 nucleotides match TRBD2. After removal of 5 bases from V and 9 bases from J, the junction contained 7 bases not matched to a gene. Germline CDR1 and CDR2: MNHNS and SASEGT. The CDR3 extends over 12 amino acids. The CDR3 sequence: CASSPSGPGQYF. In nucleotides, the CDR3 is TGTGCCAGCAGTCCTAGCGGCCCCGGGCAGTACTTC.

V and J are TRBV6-1 and TRBJ1-2, with TRBD1 matching over 8 bases. The germline CDR1 and CDR2 sequences are MNHNS and SASEGT. The V segment lost 7 bases and the J segment 2 bases; nucleotides outside the gene matches: 6. This CDR3 region has 14 residues. The CDR3 protein is CASILTGVNYGYTF. CDR3 DNA sequence: TGTGCCAGCATCCTGACAGGGGTGAACTATGGCTACACCTTC.

The V and J genes are TRBV6-5 and TRBJ1-1; 9 nucleotides align to TRBD1. V was clipped by 5 bases and J by 8 bases; unmatched bases: 9. Germline CDR1 reads MNHEY; CDR2 reads SVGAGI. The CDR3 contains 14 residues. CDR3 sequence: CASSGSRDREEAFF. For the CDR3, the DNA is TGTGCCAGCAGTGGTTCTCGGGACAGGGAAGAAGCTTTCTTT.

The chain joins TRBV5-4 to TRBJ1-1; D not certain. Germline lookup yields CDR1 SGHNT and CDR2 YYREEE (reference sequence). The CDR3 totals 15 residues. V was shortened by 5 bases and J by 1 base, with 15 bases between the two germline ends. DNA for the CDR3: TGTGCCAGCAGACGGGGTTTACTCTCGAACACTGAAGCTTTCTTT. It translates to CASRRGLLSNTEAFF.

V usage is TRBV18 and J usage is TRBJ1-3, with D tentatively TRBD1 (5 bases). CDR3 size: 17 residues. V was cut by 5 bases and J by 0 bases, with 17 bases left in between. Looked up from germline, CDR1 is KGHSH and CDR2 is LQKENI. The CDR3 coding sequence is TGTGCCAGCTCATCCCGGGGACCCATGAGCTCTGGAAACACCATATATTTT. It translates to CASSSRGPMSSGNTIYF.

The rearrangement uses TRBV2 and TRBJ1-1; D is undetermined. This CDR3 is built from 15 residues. The V gene lost 4 bases and the J gene lost 4 bases, with 16 bases spanning the gap. From germline, CDR1 is SNHLY and CDR2 FYNNEI. The CDR3 loop is CASSGQLLGRTEAFF. CDR3 sequence (DNA): TGTGCCAGCAGTGGACAACTCCTAGGGCGCACTGAAGCTTTCTTT.

The chain carries TRBV6-5 and TRBJ1-5; no clear D. Germline lookup yields CDR1 MNHEY and CDR2 SVGAGI. This CDR3 contains 14 residues. V was trimmed by 6 bases and J by 6 bases, leaving 15 bases between them. The DNA for the CDR3 is TGTGCCAGCAGGCCTGAGGGCTCAGGTCAGCCCCAGCATTTT. Residues: CASRPEGSGQPQHF.

V and J are TRBV7-2 and TRBJ2-2, with 11 bases lining up with TRBD2. The germline CDR1 and CDR2 sequences are SGHTA and FQGNSA. The CDR3 length is 14 residues. V dropped 6 bases and J dropped 4; count of bases not matched to a gene: 1. CDR3 region: CASRLAGVTGELFF. The CDR3 DNA is TGTGCCAGCAGACTAGCGGGAGTCACCGGGGAGCTGTTTTTT.

The DNA of the CDR3 is TGTGCCAGCAGTTACAGACAATCCGGCGAGCAGTACTTC. Translation gives CASSYRQSGEQYF. This chain uses TRBV6-6 with TRBJ2-7; D is undetermined. Per the germline V gene, CDR1 is MNHNY and CDR2 is SVGAGI (reference sequence). The ends were cut back, 2 bases at V and 6 bases at J, with 11 bases in the middle. The CDR3 covers 13 residues.

The V call is TRBV6-1, the J call TRBJ2-7, with TRBD1 identical over 8 bases. The CDR3 loop spans 14 amino acids. Germline lookup yields CDR1 MNHNS and CDR2 SASEGT. Losses at the gene ends were 4 bases for V and 3 bases for J; bases not matched to a gene: 5. The CDR3 reads CASSGGQDFYEQYF. The CDR3 coding sequence is TGTGCCAGCAGTGGGGGACAGGATTTCTACGAGCAGTACTTC.

V gene TRBV2 combines with J gene TRBJ1-5, with 9 bases lining up with TRBD1. Per germline, CDR1 SNHLY and CDR2 FYNNEI. The CDR3 has 14 amino acids. Losses at the gene ends were 4 bases for V and 2 bases for J; bases not matched to a gene: 0. DNA of the CDR3: TGTGCCAGCAGTGGACAGGGGGGCAATCAGCCCCAGCATTTT. It specifies CASSGQGGNQPQHF.

The CDR3 DNA is TGTGCCAGCAGCGAAAACAGGGACACTGAAGCTTTCTTT. This sequence encodes CASSENRDTEAFF. The chain couples TRBV7-2 to TRBJ1-1; tentatively, D is TRBD1 (6 bases). The germline CDR1 and CDR2 sequences are SGHTA and FQGNSA. V lost 5 bases, J lost 3 bases, and 10 bases lay in between. There are 13 residues in the CDR3.

V is TRBV9 and J is TRBJ2-7; the match to TRBD2 covers 7 bases. Germline V gives CDR1 SGDLS, CDR2 YYNGEE. The ends lost 0 bases at V and 1 base at J; junction bases unmatched: 4. This CDR3 has 15 residues. CDR3 in DNA: TGTGCCAGCAGCGTAGGGCTAGCGGCTTCCTACGAGCAGTACTTC. Amino acid sequence: CASSVGLAASYEQYF.

In regard to this clone: One junction end disagrees with the germline gene, perhaps due to a read error. This sequence joins TRBV28 and TRBJ2-2; D remains ambiguous. The CDR3 contains 15 residues. Germline lookup yields CDR1 MDHEN and CDR2 SYDVKM. The CDR3 bases are TGTGCCAGCACCATGGGTAGTATGAACTCCGGGGAGCTGTTTTTT. This sequence encodes CASTMGSMNSGELFF.

The chain joins TRBV14 to TRBJ1-2, with 11 bases fitting TRBD1. CDR1 and CDR2 from the germline V gene are SGHDN and FVKESK. V lost 2 bases to trimming and J lost 3 bases; unmatched junction nucleotides: 2. The CDR3 has 15 residues. The CDR3 spells CASSQLGQGDYGYTF. The CDR3 bases are TGTGCCAGCAGCCAACTGGGACAGGGGGACTATGGCTACACCTTC.